This entry concerns a single T cell receptor beta chain. What it binds is not known. The data were taken from a study of T cell repertoires in cytomegalovirus infection. Study background: Public TCR beta signature analysis indicated the presence of both CMV infection and matching HLA type.

The CDR3 totals 16 residues. Germline-derived CDR1 and CDR2 are MNHNS and SASEGT. The V and J ends lost 5 bases and 7 bases, in that order; junction bases with no gene match: 10. TCRdb ran MiXCR on the reads and lists one entry per CDR3 protein. Of a few hundred thousand distinct CDR3 sequences listed, just under 40% are singletons. Sequencing was performed on cultured PBMCs, taken from culture after CMV antigen stimulation. The chain recombines TRBV6-1 with TRBJ1-6, with 8 nucleotides matching TRBD1. The origin of this receptor is a human donor in good health (CMV status not recorded). Some clones in this sample may be carry-over from other donors' samples. CDR3 protein: CASSSVDRGGNSPLHF. The CDR3 region has the DNA TGTGCCAGCAGTTCGGTCGACAGGGGTGGCAATTCACCCCTCCACTTT.